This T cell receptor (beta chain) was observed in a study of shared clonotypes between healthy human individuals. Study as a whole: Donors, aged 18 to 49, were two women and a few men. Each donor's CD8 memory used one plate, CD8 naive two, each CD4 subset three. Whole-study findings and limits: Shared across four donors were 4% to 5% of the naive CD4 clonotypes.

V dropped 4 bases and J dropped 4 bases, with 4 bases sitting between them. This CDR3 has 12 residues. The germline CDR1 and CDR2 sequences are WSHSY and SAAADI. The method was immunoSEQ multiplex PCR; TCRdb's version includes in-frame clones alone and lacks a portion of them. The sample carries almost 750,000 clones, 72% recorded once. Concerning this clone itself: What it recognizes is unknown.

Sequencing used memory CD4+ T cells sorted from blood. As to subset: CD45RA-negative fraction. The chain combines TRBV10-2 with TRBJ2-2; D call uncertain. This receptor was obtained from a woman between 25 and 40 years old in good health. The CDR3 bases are TGCGCCAGCAGTGGCCCCACCGGGGAGCTGTTTTTT. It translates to CASSGPTGELFF.